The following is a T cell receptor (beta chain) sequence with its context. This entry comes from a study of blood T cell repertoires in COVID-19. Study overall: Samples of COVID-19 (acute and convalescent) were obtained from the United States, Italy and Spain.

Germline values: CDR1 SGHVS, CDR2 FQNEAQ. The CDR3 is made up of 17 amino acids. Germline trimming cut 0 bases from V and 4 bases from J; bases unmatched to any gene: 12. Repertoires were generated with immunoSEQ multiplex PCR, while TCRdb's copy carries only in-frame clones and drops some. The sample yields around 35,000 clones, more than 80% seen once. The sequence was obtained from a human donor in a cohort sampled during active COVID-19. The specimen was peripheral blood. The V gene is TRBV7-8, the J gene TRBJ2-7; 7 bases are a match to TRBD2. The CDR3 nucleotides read TGTGCCAGCAGCTTAGCGGGGGGGACCCCCGTAGCTTACGAGCAGTACTTC. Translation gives CASSLAGGTPVAYEQYF.